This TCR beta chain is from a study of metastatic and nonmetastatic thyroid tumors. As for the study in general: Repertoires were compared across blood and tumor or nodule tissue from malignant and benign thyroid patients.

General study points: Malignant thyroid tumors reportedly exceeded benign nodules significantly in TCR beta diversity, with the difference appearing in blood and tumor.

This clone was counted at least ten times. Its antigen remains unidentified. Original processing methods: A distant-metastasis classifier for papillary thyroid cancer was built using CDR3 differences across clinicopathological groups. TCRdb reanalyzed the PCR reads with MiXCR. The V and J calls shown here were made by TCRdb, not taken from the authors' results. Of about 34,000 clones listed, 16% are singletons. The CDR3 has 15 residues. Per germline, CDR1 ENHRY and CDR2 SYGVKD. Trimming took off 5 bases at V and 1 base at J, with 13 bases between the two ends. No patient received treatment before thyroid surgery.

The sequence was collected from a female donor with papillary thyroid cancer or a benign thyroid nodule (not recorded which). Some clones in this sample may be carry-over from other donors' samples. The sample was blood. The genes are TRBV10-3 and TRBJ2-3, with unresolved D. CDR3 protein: CAISRWLIGTDTQYF. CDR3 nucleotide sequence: TGTGCCATCAGTAGATGGCTGATCGGCACAGATACGCAGTATTTT.